One sample yielded the 9 T cell receptor beta chains listed below, sequenced in a study of human T cells and chemical hapten exposure. TCRdb passed the RACE reads through MiXCR, listing each CDR3 protein once. Among nearly 95,000 distinct CDR3 sequences, 9.5% to 12% were seen once, and the ten largest hold under 2.5%. Described time point: patch test 2, 6 weeks after DPC sensitization. Described treatment: therapeutic diphenylcyclopropenone sensitization with weekly scalp DPC. Sequencing was performed on whole blood, taken in connection with sensitization to the hapten diphenylcyclopropenone (DPC). Source of these receptors: a man in his forties with alopecia areata. Some clones in this sample may be carry-over from other donors' samples.

This clonotype has a count of ten or more. The chain employs TRBV6-5 and TRBJ2-3; no clear D. The CDR3 is 15 residues long. Germline loops: CDR1 MNHEY, CDR2 SVGAGI. The V gene lost 6 bases and the J gene lost 6 bases, with 19 bases spanning the gap. The CDR3 DNA follows: TGTGCCAGCAGGAATTGGGCTGGCACCCCGGATACGCAGTATTTT. Amino acid sequence: CASRNWAGTPDTQYF.

The rearrangement joins TRBV11-1 to TRBJ2-5; D is unresolved. Germline V gene sequence: CDR1 SGHAT, CDR2 FQDESV (reference sequence). The CDR3 length is 14 residues. With 1 base removed from V and 0 bases from J, the gap between germline ends came to 6 bases. The CDR3 sequence is CASSLVAYQETQYF. The DNA for the CDR3 is TGTGCCAGCAGCTTAGTGGCGTACCAAGAGACCCAGTACTTC. Based on the CDR3 plus reference TRBV11-1 and TRBJ2-5, the full variable domain is EAEVAQSPRYKITEKSQAVAFWCDPISGHATLYWYRQILGQGPELLVQFQDESVVDDSQLPKDRFSAERLKGVDSTLKIQPAELGDSAMYLCASSLVAYQETQYFGPGTRLLVL.

The V call is TRBV20-1, the J call TRBJ2-3; no clear D. CDR3 size: 9 residues. The germline V gene encodes CDR1 DFQATT and CDR2 SNEGSKA (reference sequence). The DNA of the CDR3 is TGCAGCGCTGGGGATACGCAGTATTTT. Translation gives CSAGDTQYF.

Many counts were recorded for this clonotype. The genes are TRBV18 and TRBJ1-1, with a weak D call TRBD1 (6 bases). The V end was cut by 3 bases, the J end by 3 bases, with 14 bases between. The CDR3 is made up of 15 amino acids. The germline CDR1 and CDR2 sequences are KGHSH and LQKENI. The CDR3 here is CASSPRDTSYTEAFF. CDR3 nucleotide sequence: TGTGCCAGCTCACCGAGGGACACATCCTACACTGAAGCTTTCTTT.

The DNA of the CDR3 is TGTGCCAGCCGAATTTCCGGAACAGATACGCAGTATTTT. Encoded protein: CASRISGTDTQYF. The rearrangement links TRBV27 to TRBJ2-3; D uncertain. The V gene's germline CDR1 is MNHEY and CDR2 SMNVEV (reference sequence). Trimming took off 8 bases at V and 3 bases at J, with 12 bases between the two ends. There are 13 residues in the CDR3.

This clonotype was observed a handful of times. The J gene is TRBJ2-2, the V gene TRBV9, with TRBD1 matching over 8 bases. Germline V gene sequence: CDR1 SGDLS, CDR2 YYNGEE. Unmatched junction bases numbered 3, after V lost 1 base and J lost 1 base. The length of the CDR3 is 16 residues. CDR3 amino acids: CASSVFGTGNTGELFF. The DNA for the CDR3 is TGTGCCAGCAGCGTATTTGGGACAGGGAACACCGGGGAGCTGTTTTTT. Supplemented by reference TRBV9 and TRBJ2-2, the full variable domain reads DSGVTQTPKHLITATGQRVTLRCSPRSGDLSVYWYQQSLDQGLQFLIQYYNGEERAKGNILERFSAQQFPDLHSELNLSSLELGDSALYFCASSVFGTGNTGELFFGEGSRLTVL.

This rearrangement joins TRBV5-1 to TRBJ2-1, with TRBD2 matching over 7 bases. With V trimmed by 4 bases and J by 3 bases, 10 bases remained unmatched. From germline, CDR1 is SGHRS and CDR2 YFSETQ. The CDR3 contains 16 residues. The CDR3 protein is CASSPWGGRNYNEQFF. CDR3 nucleotide sequence: TGCGCCAGCAGCCCGTGGGGGGGGAGAAACTACAATGAGCAGTTCTTC.

At least ten counts were recorded for this clonotype. Mismatch with germline at one junction end may stem from a read error. Here the CDR3 reads CSANRDEASRF. In nucleotides, the CDR3 is TGCAGTGCTAACCGGGACGAGGCAAGTCGTTTC. V is TRBV20-1 and J is TRBJ2-7; TRBD1 or TRBD2 may be the D gene (5 bases each). CDR1 DFQATT and CDR2 SNEGSKA come from the germline V gene (reference sequence). CDR3 length: 11 amino acids.

CDR3 protein: CASSRTGSYEQYV. CDR3 sequence (DNA): TGTGCCAGCAGCCGTACGGGTTCCTACGAGCAGTACGTC. The V gene is TRBV6-5, the J gene TRBJ2-7; no clear D gene. CDR3 size: 13 residues. The germline V gene encodes CDR1 MNHEY and CDR2 SVGAGI. Trimming removed 6 bases at V and 1 base at J, with 10 bases between.